This T cell receptor (beta chain) was sequenced for a study of neoadjuvant nivolumab and ipilimumab in lung cancer. Study-level background: The combination arm added day-1 ipilimumab 1 mg/kg to nivolumab 3 mg/kg on days 1, 15, 29.

General observations from the study: Compared with tumor-adjacent uninvolved lung, resected tumors showed greater richness and clonality. TCR clonality did not significantly correlate with pathologic tumor regression. Only two of four nivolumab-treated tumors gained richness and clonality by surgery.

Method: immunoSEQ multiplex PCR; TCRdb's copy keeps in-frame clones and lacks some. The data hold some 43,000 clones, with roughly 90% observed a single time. As regards this clone: Its specificity is unknown.

Germline V gene data show CDR1 as KGHSH and CDR2 as LQKENI. The CDR3 sequence is 13 residues long. Trimming cost V 2 bases and J 4 bases; bases outside gene matches: 1. This clonotype was sampled from an adult with non-small cell lung cancer. Some clones in this sample may be carry-over from other donors' samples. The chain employs TRBV18 and TRBJ1-2; 7 bases fit TRBD1. Sequences were derived from blood, sampled before neoadjuvant nivolumab, alone or with ipilimumab. As DNA, the CDR3 is TGTGCCAGCTCACCAAGGACAGGCTATGGCTACACCTTC. This sequence encodes CASSPRTGYGYTF.